This T cell receptor beta chain emerged from a study of Graves' ophthalmopathy and Graves' hyperthyroidism. This clonotype was counted ten times or more. There are 17 residues in the CDR3. J was trimmed by 9 bases and V by 5 bases; bases with no gene match: 18. CDR1 and CDR2 from the germline V gene are MNHEY and SMNVEV (reference sequence). Clinicians diagnosed using symptoms, serum thyroxine, TRAb, thyroid ultrasound and orbital computed tomography. TCR beta CDR3 regions were amplified from RNA transcripts. HTBI-primed RT-PCR formed the first round, and a multiplex PCR formed the second. A single record per CDR3 protein comes from TCRdb applying MiXCR to the multiplex PCR reads. This table holds about 150,000 distinct CDR3 sequences, over 35% found once.

The sample was peripheral blood. This sequence was found in a woman aged 35 to 49 with Graves' ophthalmopathy. The V call is TRBV27, the J call TRBJ1-5; TRBD1 matches at 8 bases. DNA for the CDR3: TGTGCCAGCAGTCGGGGGGGCGCAGGGGGCTTCGCTGGGCCCCAGCATTTT. It encodes CASSRGGAGGFAGPQHF.